This T cell receptor beta chain is from a study of blood T cell repertoires in COVID-19. Germline CDR1 and CDR2: SGHAT and FQNNGV. Trimming removed 5 bases at V and 6 bases at J, with 16 bases between. The CDR3 extends over 14 amino acids. The protocol was immunoSEQ multiplex PCR, while the TCRdb copy is restricted to in-frame clones and leaves out a portion. The sample has more than 150,000 clones; around nine tenths are singletons. Sequenced input: peripheral blood. V usage is TRBV11-2 and J usage is TRBJ1-1, with D perhaps matching TRBD1 (6 bases). This receptor was identified in a man aged 35 to 55 with active or convalescent COVID-19. Written as DNA, the CDR3 is TGTGCCAGCAGCCCATGGGACACCCTACCTGAAGCTTTCTTT. Its protein is CASSPWDTLPEAFF.